One and the same sample provided the 7 T cell receptor beta chains below, sequenced in a study of cytomegalovirus exposure and HLA in healthy donors. Researchers ran the PCR with 60 Vbeta and 13 Jbeta primers. The data were produced by immunoSEQ multiplex PCR, yet TCRdb's version contains in-frame clones alone and is incomplete. The table lists 40,000 to 45,000 clones, 87% of them singletons. The sequencing sample was made of PBMCs. All receptors come from a middle-aged woman in good health and CMV-seropositive.

This rearrangement joins TRBV4-2 to TRBJ2-2; 7 bases align to TRBD2. Trimming took 1 base from V and 2 from J; bases not matched to a gene: 4. The CDR3 is made up of 16 amino acids. Germline lookup yields CDR1 LGHNA and CDR2 YNFKEQ. CDR3 sequence reads: CASSQVLALNTGELFF. For the CDR3, the DNA is TGTGCCAGCAGCCAAGTACTAGCGCTTAACACCGGGGAGCTGTTTTTT.

The chain is built from TRBV7-2 and TRBJ2-5; 7 nucleotides line up with TRBD1. The germline V gene has CDR1 SGHTA and CDR2 FQGNSA. With 5 bases clipped from V and 5 bases from J, the junction kept 20 bases outside the gene matches. The CDR3 contains 18 residues. The CDR3, as DNA: TGTGCCAGCAGCGGCAGAAGAGGGGGCGAGGTGGGTCGGGAGACCCAGTACTTC. Residues: CASSGRRGGEVGRETQYF.

The chain uses TRBV6-5 and TRBJ1-4; 7 positions agree with TRBD1. With 1 base clipped from V and 8 bases from J, the junction kept 10 bases outside the gene matches. This CDR3 region has 16 residues. Per the germline V gene, CDR1 is MNHEY and CDR2 is SVGAGI. The CDR3 sequence: CASSYFRDRGVEKLFF. CDR3 bases: TGTGCCAGCAGTTACTTCCGGGACAGAGGAGTCGAAAAACTGTTTTTT.

V gene TRBV7-9 combines with J gene TRBJ1-1; a weak D match, TRBD1 (6 bases). Germline CDR1 reads SEHNR; CDR2 reads FQNEAQ (reference sequence). Trimming left V 5 bases short and J 5 bases short, with 24 bases between. The CDR3 contains 17 residues. The CDR3 region has the DNA TGTGCCAGCAGCCCCGGGTGGGGACACTCCCTTGGGACTGAAGCTTTCTTT. Translated, it gives CASSPGWGHSLGTEAFF.

The chain is built from TRBV2 and TRBJ2-6, with D possibly TRBD2 on 6 matching bases. Trimming cost V 8 bases and J 0 bases, with 17 bases left between them. The CDR3 runs to 17 residues. The germline V gene encodes CDR1 SNHLY and CDR2 FYNNEI. The CDR3 here is CASFGGLVHSGANVLTF. Here the CDR3 DNA reads TGTGCCAGCTTCGGGGGTCTTGTCCACTCTGGGGCCAACGTCCTGACTTTC.

The chain employs TRBV5-1 and TRBJ1-5, with a tentative D call TRBD1 (6 bases). CDR3 length: 15 amino acids. V was trimmed by 0 bases and J by 5 bases, leaving 12 bases between them. The germline V gene encodes CDR1 SGHRS and CDR2 YFSETQ. This CDR3 reads CASSLDPGEYQPQHF. The CDR3 nucleotides read TGCGCCAGCAGCTTGGACCCAGGGGAATATCAGCCCCAGCATTTT.

The genes are TRBV19 and TRBJ2-2; 8 bases agree with TRBD1. This CDR3 comprises 16 residues. Trimming at V came to 5 bases and at J to 6 bases, leaving 11 bases not matched to a gene. CDR1 is LNHDA, CDR2 SQIVND, per germline (reference sequence). The CDR3 loop is CASSPLDRGRAGELFF. Here the CDR3 DNA reads TGTGCCAGTAGTCCCCTAGACAGGGGAAGGGCCGGGGAGCTGTTTTTT.